This is a list of T cell receptor beta chains from one sample in a study of shared clonotypes between healthy human individuals. Only in-frame clones appear in the TCRdb table, and some are missing; sequencing was by immunoSEQ multiplex PCR. The sample includes 1.4 million to 1.5 million clones, more than 95% of them seen just once. The source material was naive CD4+ T cells sorted from blood. The receptor source for this set is a man in his thirties or forties in good health. The CDR3 runs from the conserved cysteine through the conserved F or W. The D gene is left open where the match is weak.

cdr3_aa: CASSSGGRWNTEAFF
cdr3_length: 15
d_call: -
v_call: TRBV11-2
j_call: TRBJ1-1

cdr3_aa: CASQGAHPLYEQYF
cdr3_length: 14
d_call: -
v_call: TRBV21-1
j_call: TRBJ2-7

cdr3_aa: CSVAHPEFF
cdr3_length: 9
d_call: -
v_call: TRBV29-1
j_call: TRBJ2-1

cdr3_aa: CASLRGTEAFF
cdr3_length: 11
d_call: -
v_call: TRBV6-5
j_call: TRBJ1-1

cdr3_aa: CASSLNKQGRQPQHF
cdr3_length: 15
d_call: -
v_call: TRBV28
j_call: TRBJ1-5

cdr3_aa: CASKVGTEQFF
cdr3_length: 11
d_call: -
v_call: TRBV5-1
j_call: TRBJ2-1

cdr3_aa: CASSEGDRTQETQYF
cdr3_length: 15
d_call: -
v_call: TRBV6-1
j_call: TRBJ2-5

cdr3_aa: CASHKGGLSYEQYF
cdr3_length: 14
d_call: -
v_call: TRBV5-4
j_call: TRBJ2-7

cdr3_aa: CASSDRGDNEQFF
cdr3_length: 13
d_call: TRBD1
v_call: TRBV9
j_call: TRBJ2-1

cdr3_aa: CASDIPGGSSYEQYF
cdr3_length: 15
d_call: -
v_call: TRBV5-1
j_call: TRBJ2-7

cdr3_aa: CASSFGVGSYGYTF
cdr3_length: 14
d_call: -
v_call: TRBV5-1
j_call: TRBJ1-2

cdr3_aa: CAISESILSEQYF
cdr3_length: 13
d_call: -
v_call: TRBV10-3
j_call: TRBJ2-7

cdr3_aa: CASSQRGPNTGELFF
cdr3_length: 15
d_call: TRBD1
v_call: TRBV11-3
j_call: TRBJ2-2

cdr3_aa: CASSLSRRIEQFF
cdr3_length: 13
d_call: -
v_call: TRBV5-1
j_call: TRBJ2-1

cdr3_aa: CASRGSGTGAYNEQFF
cdr3_length: 16
d_call: TRBD1
v_call: TRBV28
j_call: TRBJ2-1

cdr3_aa: CASSISGDPVGTEAFF
cdr3_length: 16
d_call: -
v_call: TRBV19
j_call: TRBJ1-1

cdr3_aa: CASSPRGLAGLETQYF
cdr3_length: 16
d_call: TRBD2
v_call: TRBV27
j_call: TRBJ2-5

cdr3_aa: CASSLVAGLNEQFF
cdr3_length: 14
d_call: TRBD2
v_call: TRBV7-8
j_call: TRBJ2-1

cdr3_aa: CASSLEFGRHVDGYTF
cdr3_length: 16
d_call: -
v_call: TRBV5-1
j_call: TRBJ1-2

cdr3_aa: CASTIRQWDTQYF
cdr3_length: 13
d_call: -
v_call: TRBV6-5
j_call: TRBJ2-3

cdr3_aa: CASSRRRSDINEQFF
cdr3_length: 15
d_call: -
v_call: TRBV6-6
j_call: TRBJ2-1

cdr3_aa: CASSLPGQGYEQYF
cdr3_length: 14
d_call: TRBD1
v_call: TRBV5-8
j_call: TRBJ2-7

cdr3_aa: CASSVSGLASSEQYF
cdr3_length: 15
d_call: TRBD2
v_call: TRBV9
j_call: TRBJ2-7

cdr3_aa: CASRSLNTGELFF
cdr3_length: 13
d_call: -
v_call: TRBV28
j_call: TRBJ2-2

cdr3_aa: CASSLVAAQETQYF
cdr3_length: 14
d_call: -
v_call: TRBV7-2
j_call: TRBJ2-5

cdr3_aa: CASSPWTGNTGELFF
cdr3_length: 15
d_call: TRBD1
v_call: TRBV18
j_call: TRBJ2-2

cdr3_aa: CASSAHRGRGVGAFF
cdr3_length: 15
d_call: TRBD1
v_call: TRBV9
j_call: TRBJ1-1

cdr3_aa: CAWTPGGGANVLTF
cdr3_length: 14
d_call: TRBD2
v_call: TRBV30
j_call: TRBJ2-6

cdr3_aa: CASSKGGVEQYF
cdr3_length: 12
d_call: -
v_call: TRBV28
j_call: TRBJ2-7

cdr3_aa: CATSSYRGSGNTIYF
cdr3_length: 15
d_call: TRBD1
v_call: TRBV15
j_call: TRBJ1-3

cdr3_aa: CASSPTRTGNYEQYF
cdr3_length: 15
d_call: -
v_call: TRBV18
j_call: TRBJ2-7

cdr3_aa: CASSVVPIPANEQFF
cdr3_length: 15
d_call: -
v_call: TRBV9
j_call: TRBJ2-1

cdr3_aa: CASKGRLVDYEQYF
cdr3_length: 14
d_call: -
v_call: TRBV11-2
j_call: TRBJ2-7

cdr3_aa: CASSRVGEGQPQHF
cdr3_length: 14
d_call: -
v_call: TRBV25-1
j_call: TRBJ1-5

cdr3_aa: CASSLNLPAGGYEQFF
cdr3_length: 16
d_call: TRBD1
v_call: TRBV11-2
j_call: TRBJ2-1

cdr3_aa: CASSSWTSGAYEQYF
cdr3_length: 15
d_call: TRBD2
v_call: TRBV7-9
j_call: TRBJ2-7

cdr3_aa: CASSKIRGSNYNEQFF
cdr3_length: 16
d_call: -
v_call: TRBV11-2
j_call: TRBJ2-1

cdr3_aa: CASSKIRDYDEQYF
cdr3_length: 14
d_call: TRBD2
v_call: TRBV5-1
j_call: TRBJ2-7

cdr3_aa: CASSPKGQGVGYTF
cdr3_length: 14
d_call: TRBD1
v_call: TRBV18
j_call: TRBJ1-2

cdr3_aa: CASSSKDRDTGELFF
cdr3_length: 15
d_call: TRBD1
v_call: TRBV5-4
j_call: TRBJ2-2

cdr3_aa: CASSPTSGQGYGKLFF
cdr3_length: 16
d_call: TRBD1
v_call: TRBV18
j_call: TRBJ1-4

cdr3_aa: CASSDHHQPQHF
cdr3_length: 12
d_call: -
v_call: TRBV2
j_call: TRBJ1-5

cdr3_aa: CASSKLAARGSTDTQYF
cdr3_length: 17
d_call: TRBD2
v_call: TRBV27
j_call: TRBJ2-3